This TCR beta chain was identified during a study of human T cells and chemical hapten exposure. This clonotype has more than one count but fewer than ten. This CDR3 region has 15 residues. Between the trimmed V and J ends, which lost 1 base and 7 bases, there was a span of 17 bases. Per the germline V gene, CDR1 is LNHDA and CDR2 is SQIVND (reference sequence). The time point here: patch test 1, 2 weeks after DPC sensitization. Sample treatment: therapeutic diphenylcyclopropenone sensitization with weekly scalp DPC. Using its own MiXCR run on the RACE reads, TCRdb lists one record per CDR3 protein. This sample carries 65,000 to 95,000 distinct CDR3 sequences, about 11% of them seen once, and the ten largest clones take about 3.5%.

The rearrangement links TRBV19 to TRBJ2-7; tentatively, D is TRBD2 (7 bases). The receptor comes from a woman in her fifties or sixties with alopecia areata. Some clones in this sample may be carry-over from other donors' samples. Source: whole blood, taken in connection with sensitization to the hapten diphenylcyclopropenone (DPC). Here the CDR3 reads CASSIGGGARSEQYF. The CDR3 DNA sequence: TGTGCCAGTAGTATAGGCGGGGGCGCCAGATCGGAGCAGTACTTC.